This T cell receptor (beta chain) appears in the sequencing data of a study of shared clonotypes between healthy human individuals. The study's findings and limits: Rarefaction indicated that sorted-subset sequencing remained incomplete although depth was large.

Concerning this clone itself: No antigen is known for it.

This table comes from immunoSEQ multiplex PCR, and its TCRdb copy is limited to in-frame clones, with some not included. The sample shows over 2 million clones, about 90% of them seen only once. Trimming took 2 bases from V and 4 from J; bases not matched to a gene: 7. The germline V gene encodes CDR1 MGHDK and CDR2 SYGVNS. The CDR3 loop spans 17 amino acids. The sequenced sample consisted of naive CD4+ T cells from PBMCs. Subset noted: CD45RA+ positively selected. This receptor was taken from a man between 18 and 29 years old in good health. Some clones in this sample may be carry-over from other donors' samples. The rearrangement uses TRBV25-1 and TRBJ2-6, with 8 bases identical to TRBD1. In DNA form, the CDR3 reads TGTGCCAGCAGTGAACTCACGACAGGGGCCGGGGCCAACGTCCTGACTTTC. Its protein is CASSELTTGAGANVLTF.